The 7 T cell receptor beta chains below were found in one sample sequenced in a study of OX40 agonist ivuxolimab in advanced cancers. The data were produced by immunoSEQ multiplex PCR, yet TCRdb's version contains in-frame clones alone and is incomplete. Found here are about 59,000 clones, approximately 89% of them singletons; the top ten hold about 5.6%. This specimen was CD4+ or CD8+ T cells sorted from blood, taken in a trial of the OX40 agonist ivuxolimab. The receptors come from an adult with an advanced solid tumor such as melanoma, head and neck, liver or kidney cancer.

This clone was seen a single time. V and J are TRBV5-1 and TRBJ2-7; D tentatively reads TRBD1 or TRBD2 (5 bases each). The CDR3 is 16 amino acids. V lost 0 bases and J 3 bases, leaving 16 bases between the germline ends. Germline CDR1 is SGHRS and CDR2 is YFSETQ. CDR3 region: CASSLAGRGRNYEQYF. For the CDR3, the DNA is TGCGCCAGCAGCTTGGCCGGTCGGGGACGCAACTACGAGCAGTACTTC.

This sequence joins TRBV5-1 and TRBJ2-7; 7 positions match TRBD1. The CDR3 has 15 amino acids. With V trimmed by 4 bases and J by 1 base, 8 bases remained unmatched. Germline V lookup: CDR1 SGHRS, CDR2 YFSETQ. The CDR3 nucleotides are TGCGCCAGCAGCCCAAGACAGGGCACTTCCTACGAGCAGTACTTC. Protein product: CASSPRQGTSYEQYF.

This sequence joins TRBV4-3 and TRBJ1-2; 10 bases line up with TRBD1. V was clipped by 1 base and J by 4 bases; unmatched bases: 9. This CDR3 spans 17 amino acids. Germline CDR1 reads LGHNA; CDR2 reads YSLEER. The CDR3 sequence is CASSQVPPGQGFYGYTF. For the CDR3, the DNA is TGCGCCAGCAGCCAAGTACCTCCGGGACAGGGGTTCTATGGCTACACCTTC.

This chain links TRBV6-1 with TRBJ2-7, with TRBD1 matching 8 bases. V lost 8 bases, J lost 5 bases, and 5 bases stayed unmatched. The germline CDR1 and CDR2 sequences are MNHNS and SASEGT. The CDR3 consists of 12 residues. The CDR3 is CASRTGPDEQYF. The DNA of the CDR3 is TGTGCCAGCCGGACAGGGCCGGACGAGCAGTACTTC.

This chain links TRBV10-3 with TRBJ1-3, with 9 bases that match TRBD1. This CDR3 spans 15 amino acids. Trimming removed 6 bases from V and 3 bases from J; junction bases left unmatched: 6. Germline V lookup: CDR1 ENHRY, CDR2 SYGVKD. The DNA of the CDR3 is TGTGCCATCAGCGGACAGACAGGGGGTGGAAACACCATATATTTT. It yields the protein CAISGQTGGGNTIYF.

The chain links TRBV6-1 to TRBJ1-6; no reliable D call. This CDR3 has 13 amino acids. The V gene's germline CDR1 is MNHNS and CDR2 SASEGT. The V and J ends lost 4 bases and 9 bases respectively, with 10 bases between them. The CDR3, as DNA: TGTGCCAGCAGTGTTGAATTTGGTTCACCCCTCCACTTT. It yields the protein CASSVEFGSPLHF.

This clone is a singleton in its sample. The chain is built from TRBV5-5 and TRBJ2-7; D remains unclear. Germline CDR1 is SGHKS and CDR2 is YYEKEE (reference sequence). The CDR3 contains 14 residues. V shed 5 bases and J shed 9 bases, with 21 bases lying between them. CDR3 residues: CASRGNWTRNGQYF. The CDR3 DNA reads as TGTGCCAGCAGGGGGAATTGGACCCGGAACGGGCAGTACTTC.